This T cell receptor (beta chain) comes out of a study of OX40 agonist ivuxolimab in advanced cancers. TCRdb keeps only in-frame clones here, not all; method: immunoSEQ multiplex PCR. This sample has 40,000 or so clones, with roughly four fifths found just once. J was trimmed by 5 bases and V by 10 bases; bases with no gene match: 6. CDR1 SNHLY and CDR2 FYNNEI come from the germline V gene. The CDR3 totals 13 residues. Sequenced here: CD4+ or CD8+ T cells sorted from blood, sampled in a trial of the OX40 agonist ivuxolimab. The chain links TRBV2 to TRBJ2-2, with 8 bases lining up with TRBD1. The source is an adult with an advanced solid tumor such as melanoma, head and neck, liver or kidney cancer. The CDR3 reads CAIRDRRTGELFF. CDR3 bases: TGTGCCATCCGGGACAGGCGAACCGGGGAGCTGTTTTTT.